The entry below describes one T cell receptor beta chain. The antigen is unknown. PCR primers comprised 60 Vbeta and 13 Jbeta primers. Repertoires were generated with immunoSEQ multiplex PCR, while TCRdb's copy carries only in-frame clones and drops some. The table shows 160,000 or so clones, with 70% occurring only once. This record belongs to a study of cytomegalovirus exposure and HLA in healthy donors. General study points: In an earlier analysis, in fewer than 700 donors, most V segments appeared productive either ~90% or ~30% of the time. Cytomegalovirus-associated status was assigned to around 160 TCR beta chains. In a later analysis, around 18,000 TCR beta sequences were associated with HLA alleles at 0.05 false discovery rate.

Material for sequencing was PBMCs. This sequence was found in a man younger than 35 in good health and CMV-seropositive.

In nucleotides, the CDR3 is TGTGCCAGCAGTGAACGGAGTATAAGAACCGGGGAGCTGTTTTTT. It specifies CASSERSIRTGELFF. The chain combines TRBV2 with TRBJ2-2; D is unresolved. There are 15 residues in the CDR3. V was shortened by 2 bases and J by 5 bases, with 12 bases between the two germline ends. In germline, CDR1 is SNHLY, CDR2 FYNNEI.